This TCR beta chain was obtained from a study of spatial heterogeneity in lung cancer (dated by TCRdb to between 2018 and 2021). A note on the overall study: Samples were obtained from approximately 77 patients with early-stage, untreated non-small cell lung cancer from the lung TRACERx cohort. The study quantitatively compared TCR alpha and beta repertoires across multiple tumor regions, matched nontumor lung and blood in non-small cell lung cancer. Follow-up PBMC samples were sequenced whenever the samples were available, and the median time to follow-up was two to three years after resection. In the raw uncorrected reads, each unique combination of TCR and UMI appeared on average more than ten times. Beta-chain transcripts were consistently detected in greater numbers than alpha-chain transcripts, which likely reflected higher beta-chain transcript abundance. Both alpha and beta chains were TCR-sequenced in 200 to 250 tumor regions, roughly 70 matched nontumor lung samples and 56 PBMC samples obtained at surgery. Nonsynonymous mutation counts, determined by whole-exome sequencing of tumor tissue, were related to features of the TCR repertoire. The research as a whole found: Ubiquitous expanded tumor TCRs were found in blood more often at tumor resection than at routine follow-up. Additional single-cell paired TCR alpha and beta sequencing was considered necessary to confirm, at a functional level, the hypothesis that regional TCRs recognize regional mutations. Only 15 or so patients were included in the comparisons of baseline and follow-up blood repertoires.

Note on this clonotype: The antigen it binds to is not known. Per-nucleotide qualities are absent, and no much larger clonotype sits a single base away.

The germline V gene (reference sequence) yields SGHNT for CDR1 and YYREEE for CDR2. V lost 0 bases and J lost 5 bases; the stretch between them is 9 bases long. The CDR3 runs 15 amino acids, cysteine and phenylalanine included. The CDR3 DNA has 45 bases and is translated from base 1. Libraries were made using 5' RACE. The instrument was a NextSeq 500. The TCR library protocol attached a unique molecular identifier to each TCR cDNA molecule to allow correction of PCR and sequencing errors. For the original study's pipeline: TCR identification, UMI-based error correction and CDR3 extraction were all carried out with Decombinator tools. TCRs above a frequency of 2 per 1,000, corresponding to the top 1% of the tumor frequency distribution, were defined as expanded. Renyi diversity was calculated using the R vegan package after each repertoire was subsampled 100 times to 5,000 TCRs. CDR3 similarity networks were built from amino acid triplet string-kernel similarity, with CDR3s being connected when pairwise similarity was above 0.82. TCRdb handled the public reads itself, with Q25 trimming in fastp and clone calling in MiXCR, and kept productive beta chains. One record per CDR3 amino acid sequence lists the most common genes and DNA. TCRdb, not the authors, supplied the V and J calls. The sample includes roughly 120,000 distinct CDR3 sequences, with about 12% observed a single time. Clones ranked in the top ten supply roughly 17% of the sample.

Interpreted using the paper, the time point label stands for: blood at routine non-recurrence follow-up after resection. Without any cell sorting, TCR sequencing was performed on whole RNA extracted either from tumor and nontumor lung tissue or from cryopreserved PBMC samples. Patients were selected for TCR sequencing only if sufficient RNA was available from at least two tumor regions. The sequence joins TRBV5-4 to TRBJ1-6, with a weak D call of TRBD1 (5 bases match). The sample was PBMCs, taken at follow-up. The sequence was collected from a male donor with early-stage non-small cell lung cancer. The DNA sequence follows: TGTGCCAGCAGCTTGGCCGGGGCCGATAATTCACCCCTCCACTTT. Its translation reads: CASSLAGADNSPLHF.